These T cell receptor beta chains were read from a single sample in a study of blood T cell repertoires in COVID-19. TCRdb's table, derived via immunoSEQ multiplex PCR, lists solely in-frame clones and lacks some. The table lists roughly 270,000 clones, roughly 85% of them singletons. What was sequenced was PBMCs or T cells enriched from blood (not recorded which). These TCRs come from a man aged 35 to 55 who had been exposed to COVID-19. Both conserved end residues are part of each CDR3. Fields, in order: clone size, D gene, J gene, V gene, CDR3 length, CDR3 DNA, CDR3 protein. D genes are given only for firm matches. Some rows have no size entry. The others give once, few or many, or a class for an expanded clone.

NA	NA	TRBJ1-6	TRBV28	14	TGTGCCAGCAGTTCCAGGGCCCTAGGATCACCCCTCCACTTT	CASSSRALGSPLHF
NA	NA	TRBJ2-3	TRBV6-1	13	TGTGCCAGCAGTGAAGTCCGCAGGGAGGCCCCCTATTTT	CASSEVRREAPYF
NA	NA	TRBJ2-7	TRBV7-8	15	TGTGCCAGCAGCTCGACTCCTGCGGCAGTGAGGGAGCAGTACTTC	CASSSTPAAVREQYF
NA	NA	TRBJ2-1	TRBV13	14	TGTGCCAGCAGCACCGCGAGGGCAGCCGATGAGCAGTTCTTC	CASSTARAADEQFF
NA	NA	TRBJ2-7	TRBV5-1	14	TGCGCCAGCAGCCCCCGCCCTGCGGGGGCCGAGCAGTACTTC	CASSPRPAGAEQYF
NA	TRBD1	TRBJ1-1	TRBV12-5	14	TGTGCTAGTGGTTTCAGGGGGTTGAACACTGAAGCTTTCTTT	CASGFRGLNTEAFF
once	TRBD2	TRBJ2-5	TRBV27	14	TGTGCCAGCAGTGCCCGGGACTATAGGGAGACCCAGTACTTC	CASSARDYRETQYF
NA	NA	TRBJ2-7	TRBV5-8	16	TGTGCCAGCAGCTTGGCCCCAGCGGCTTACTCCTACGAGCAGTACTTC	CASSLAPAAYSYEQYF
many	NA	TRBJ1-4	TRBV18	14	TGTGCCAGCTCACCACCGAGCAGGGTTGAAAAACTGTTTTTT	CASSPPSRVEKLFF
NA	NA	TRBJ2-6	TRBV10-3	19	TGTGCCATCAGTGAGTACGGACTGACCTCAAACTCTGGGGCCAACGTCCTGACTTTC	CAISEYGLTSNSGANVLTF
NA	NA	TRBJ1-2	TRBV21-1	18	TGTGCCAGCAGCAATACTACAGGGGCCGACGCTCCCATCTATGGCTACACCTTC	CASSNTTGADAPIYGYTF
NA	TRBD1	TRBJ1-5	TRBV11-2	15	TGTGCCAGCAGCGTGACAGGGGCCTGGGGTCAGCCCCAGCATTTT	CASSVTGAWGQPQHF
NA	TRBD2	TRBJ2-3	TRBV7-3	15	TGTGCCAGCAGCTTAGCGGGAGGGGGGATGGATACGCAGTATTTT	CASSLAGGGMDTQYF
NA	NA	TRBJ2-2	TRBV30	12	TGTGCCTGGCAAAAAAACACCGGGGAGCTGTTTTTT	CAWQKNTGELFF
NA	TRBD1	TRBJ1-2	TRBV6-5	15	TGTGCCAGTACTCGGGACAGGAGATTTATTTATGGCTACACCTTC	CASTRDRRFIYGYTF
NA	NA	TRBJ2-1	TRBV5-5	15	TGTGCCAGCAGCTTGGGGCTAGCACCCTACAATGAGCAGTTCTTC	CASSLGLAPYNEQFF
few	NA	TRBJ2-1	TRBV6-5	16	TGTGCCAGCAGTTACCTCGGGTCCCACCTAATGACGGAGCAGTTCTTC	CASSYLGSHLMTEQFF
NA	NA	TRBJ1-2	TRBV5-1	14	TGCGCCAGCAGCTTGGATAGGTCTTCGCGGGGCTACACCTTC	CASSLDRSSRGYTF
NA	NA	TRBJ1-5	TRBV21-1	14	TGTGCCAGCAGCAAAGGGACAGGGAATCAGCCCCAGCATTTT	CASSKGTGNQPQHF
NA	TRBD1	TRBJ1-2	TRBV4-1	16	TGCGCCAGCAGCCTTACCGGGACAGACTCTCTCTATGGCTACACCTTC	CASSLTGTDSLYGYTF
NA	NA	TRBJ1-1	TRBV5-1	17	TGCGCCAGCAGCTTGGTTGGCGGGAGGCGACGGAACACTGAAGCTTTCTTT	CASSLVGGRRRNTEAFF
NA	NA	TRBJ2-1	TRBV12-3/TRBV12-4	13	TGTGCCAGCGCTAGGTCTACCTACAATGAGCAGTTCTTC	CASARSTYNEQFF
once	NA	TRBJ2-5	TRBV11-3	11	TGTGCCAGCAGCTTTAAAGAGACCCAGTACTTC	CASSFKETQYF
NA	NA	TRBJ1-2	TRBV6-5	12	TGTGCCAGCAGTCAGAACAGTGACGGCTACACCTTC	CASSQNSDGYTF
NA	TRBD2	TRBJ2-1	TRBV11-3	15	TGTGCCAGCAGGAATGCGGGAGGGGGTGTCGATGAGCAGTTCTTC	CASRNAGGGVDEQFF
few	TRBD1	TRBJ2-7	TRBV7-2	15	TGTGCCAGCAGCTATAAGGGACAGGGAGACTACGAGCAGTACTTC	CASSYKGQGDYEQYF
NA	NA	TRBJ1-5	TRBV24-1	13	TGTGCCACCAGTGCGGGGGTTGGCCAGCCCCAGCATTTT	CATSAGVGQPQHF
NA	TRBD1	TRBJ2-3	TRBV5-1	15	TGCGCCAGCAGCTCTGGACAGGGGGCCTCGGATACGCAGTATTTT	CASSSGQGASDTQYF
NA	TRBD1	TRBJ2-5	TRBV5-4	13	TGTGCCAGCAGCGGGACAGGTTTTGAGACCCAGTACTTC	CASSGTGFETQYF
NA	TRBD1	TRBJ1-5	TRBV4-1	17	TGCGCCAGCAGCCATACTACGGGACAGGGTCTGAATCAGCCCCAGCATTTT	CASSHTTGQGLNQPQHF
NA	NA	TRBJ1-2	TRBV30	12	TGTGCCTGGAGTACGAGTCCCTATGGCTACACCTTC	CAWSTSPYGYTF
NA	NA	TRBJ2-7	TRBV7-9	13	TGTGCCAGCAGCTTAGCGGGCAGTCGCGAGCAGTACTTC	CASSLAGSREQYF
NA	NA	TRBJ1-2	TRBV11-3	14	TGTGCCAGCAGCTTAGGCGGCGGATACTATGGCTACACCTTC	CASSLGGGYYGYTF
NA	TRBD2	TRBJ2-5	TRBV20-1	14	TGCAGTGCTAGTTTACTAGCGGGAGTCGAGACCCAGTACTTC	CSASLLAGVETQYF
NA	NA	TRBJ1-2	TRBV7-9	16	TGTGCCAGCAGCTTACGAGGGAAGTCGCCTAACTATGGCTACACCTTC	CASSLRGKSPNYGYTF
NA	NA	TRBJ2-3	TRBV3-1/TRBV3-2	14	TGTGCCAGCAGCCAATCGGTGAGCACAGATACGCAGTATTTT	CASSQSVSTDTQYF
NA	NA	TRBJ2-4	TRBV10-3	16	TGTGCCATCAGTGATTGGGGGAGGTCTACCAAAAACATTCAGTACTTC	CAISDWGRSTKNIQYF
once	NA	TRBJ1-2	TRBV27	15	TGTGCCAGCAGTTTAATCTCGCAGGCTAACTATGGCTACACCTTC	CASSLISQANYGYTF
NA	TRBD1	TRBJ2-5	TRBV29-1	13	TGCAGCGTTGATTCTACAGGGGGCGAGACCCAGTACTTC	CSVDSTGGETQYF
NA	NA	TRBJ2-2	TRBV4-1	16	TGCGCCAGCAGCCAAGAGGGGCAGGGCGACACCGGGGAGCTGTTTTTT	CASSQEGQGDTGELFF
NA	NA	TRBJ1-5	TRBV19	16	TGTGCCAGTACAACCGGTCGGGTAATACTAAATCAGCCCCAGCATTTT	CASTTGRVILNQPQHF